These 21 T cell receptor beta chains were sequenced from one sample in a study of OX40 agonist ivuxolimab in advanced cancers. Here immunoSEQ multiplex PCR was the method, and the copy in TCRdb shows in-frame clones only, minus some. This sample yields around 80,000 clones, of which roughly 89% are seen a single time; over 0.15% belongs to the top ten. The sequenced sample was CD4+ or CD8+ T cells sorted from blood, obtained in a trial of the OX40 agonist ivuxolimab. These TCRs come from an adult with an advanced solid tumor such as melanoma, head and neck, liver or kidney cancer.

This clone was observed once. The CDR3 nucleotides are TGTGCCAGCAGCTTATATGGGACAACTAACACCGGGGAGCTGTTTTTT. As protein: CASSLYGTTNTGELFF. This chain joins TRBV7-2 and TRBJ2-2; D may be TRBD1 (6 bases). The CDR3 totals 16 residues. Trimming took 2 bases from V and 2 from J, leaving 12 bases between them. Germline CDR1 reads SGHTA; CDR2 reads FQGNSA. The complete variable domain, with remaining parts taken from reference TRBV7-2 and TRBJ2-2, reads GAGVSQSPSNKVTEKGKDVELRCDPISGHTALYWYRQSLGQGLEFLIYFQGNSAPDKSGLPSDRFSAERTGGSVSTLTIQRTQQEDSAVYLCASSLYGTTNTGELFFGEGSRLTVL.

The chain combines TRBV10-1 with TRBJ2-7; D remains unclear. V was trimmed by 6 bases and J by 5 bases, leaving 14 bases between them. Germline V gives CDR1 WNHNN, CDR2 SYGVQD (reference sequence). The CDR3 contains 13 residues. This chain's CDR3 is CASSGNIDDEQYF. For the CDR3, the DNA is TGCGCCAGCAGCGGTAATATCGACGACGAGCAGTACTTC.

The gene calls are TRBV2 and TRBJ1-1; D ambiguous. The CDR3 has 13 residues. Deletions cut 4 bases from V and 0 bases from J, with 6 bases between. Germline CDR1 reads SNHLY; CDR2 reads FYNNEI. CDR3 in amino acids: CASSGNMNTEAFF. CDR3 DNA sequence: TGTGCCAGCAGTGGAAATATGAACACTGAAGCTTTCTTT.

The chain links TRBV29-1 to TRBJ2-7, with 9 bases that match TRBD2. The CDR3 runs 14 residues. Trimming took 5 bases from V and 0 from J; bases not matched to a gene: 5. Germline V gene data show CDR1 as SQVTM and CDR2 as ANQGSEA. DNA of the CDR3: TGCAGCGTTCGGGTTAGCGGGAGCTCCTACGAGCAGTACTTC. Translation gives CSVRVSGSSYEQYF.

The CDR3 DNA reads TGTGCCACCAGCAGAGATTCCAACACAGGGGGCCTAAATCAGCCCCAGCATTTT. Its protein is CATSRDSNTGGLNQPQHF. This chain connects TRBV15 to TRBJ1-5; 9 positions agree with TRBD1. V was clipped by 0 bases and J by 4 bases; unmatched bases: 10. Germline V gene sequence: CDR1 LNHNV, CDR2 YYDKDF (reference sequence). This CDR3 has 18 residues. Together with reference TRBV15 and TRBJ1-5, the CDR3 gives the full variable domain: DAMVIQNPRYQVTQFGKPVTLSCSQTLNHNVMYWYQQKSSQAPKLLFHYYDKDFNNEADTPDNFQSRRPNTSFCFLDIRSPGLGDTAMYLCATSRDSNTGGLNQPQHFGDGTRLSIL.

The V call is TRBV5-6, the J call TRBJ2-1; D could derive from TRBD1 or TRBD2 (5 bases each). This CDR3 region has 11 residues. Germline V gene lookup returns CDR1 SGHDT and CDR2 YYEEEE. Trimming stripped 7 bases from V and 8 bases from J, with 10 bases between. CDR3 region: CASVRGHEQFF. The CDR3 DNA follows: TGTGCCAGCGTCCGGGGCCATGAGCAGTTCTTC.

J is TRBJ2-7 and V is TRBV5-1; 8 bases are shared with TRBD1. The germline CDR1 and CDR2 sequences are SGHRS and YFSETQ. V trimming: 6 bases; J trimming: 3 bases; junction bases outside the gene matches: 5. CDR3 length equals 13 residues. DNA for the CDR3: TGCGCCAGCAATTCCGGGACAGGCTACGAGCAGTACTTC. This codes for CASNSGTGYEQYF.

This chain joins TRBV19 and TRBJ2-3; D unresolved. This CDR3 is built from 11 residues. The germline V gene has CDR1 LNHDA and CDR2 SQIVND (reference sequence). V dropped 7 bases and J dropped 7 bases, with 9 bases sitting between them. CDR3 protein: CASKSSNTQYF. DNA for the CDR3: TGTGCCAGTAAGTCCTCGAATACGCAGTATTTT.

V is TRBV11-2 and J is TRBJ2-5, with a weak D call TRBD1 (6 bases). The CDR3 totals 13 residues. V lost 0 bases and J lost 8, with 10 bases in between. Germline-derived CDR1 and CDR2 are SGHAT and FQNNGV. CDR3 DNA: TGTGCCAGCAGCTTAGAAACAGGGCTCACCCAGTACTTC. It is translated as CASSLETGLTQYF.

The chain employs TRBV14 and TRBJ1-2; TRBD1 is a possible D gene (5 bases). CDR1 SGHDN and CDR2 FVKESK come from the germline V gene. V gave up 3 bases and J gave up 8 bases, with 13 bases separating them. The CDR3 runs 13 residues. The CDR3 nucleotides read TGTGCCAGCAGCCAGGCGTTGACAGTCGGCTACACCTTC. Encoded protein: CASSQALTVGYTF.

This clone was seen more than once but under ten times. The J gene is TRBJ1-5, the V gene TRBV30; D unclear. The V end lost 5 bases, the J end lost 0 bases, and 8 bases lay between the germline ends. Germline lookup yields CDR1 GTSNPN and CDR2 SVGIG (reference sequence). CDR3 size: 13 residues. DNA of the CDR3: TGTGCCTGGGCGGCGTATAGCAATCAGCCCCAGCATTTT. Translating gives CAWAAYSNQPQHF.

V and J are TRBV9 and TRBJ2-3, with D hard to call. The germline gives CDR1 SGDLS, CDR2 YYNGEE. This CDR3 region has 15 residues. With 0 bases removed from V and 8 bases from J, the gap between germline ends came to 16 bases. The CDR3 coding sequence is TGTGCCAGCAGCGTAGAGGTTCTCAGAGCATCTACGCAGTATTTT. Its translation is CASSVEVLRASTQYF.

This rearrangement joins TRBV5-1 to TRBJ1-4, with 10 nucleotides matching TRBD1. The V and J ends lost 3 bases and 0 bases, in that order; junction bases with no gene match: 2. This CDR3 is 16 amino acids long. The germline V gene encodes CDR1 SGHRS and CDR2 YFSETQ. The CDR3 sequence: CASSSGQGATNEKLFF. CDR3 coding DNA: TGCGCCAGCAGCTCCGGACAGGGGGCAACTAATGAAAAACTGTTTTTT.

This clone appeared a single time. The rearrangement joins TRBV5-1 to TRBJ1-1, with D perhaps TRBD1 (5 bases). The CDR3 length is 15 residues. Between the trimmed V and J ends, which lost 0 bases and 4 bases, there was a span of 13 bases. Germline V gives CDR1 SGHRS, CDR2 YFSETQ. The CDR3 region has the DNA TGCGCCAGCAGCTTGGCCCGGGGGAGGGTCACTGAAGCTTTCTTT. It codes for CASSLARGRVTEAFF. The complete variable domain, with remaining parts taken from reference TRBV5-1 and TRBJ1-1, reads KAGVTQTPRYLIKTRGQQVTLSCSPISGHRSVSWYQQTPGQGLQFLFEYFSETQRNKGNFPGRFSGRQFSNSRSEMNVSTLELGDSALYLCASSLARGRVTEAFFGQGTRLTVV.

CDR3 bases: TGTGCCAGCAGCTTAGATCCGGGGGCGAACTCTGGAAACACCATATATTTT. This translates into CASSLDPGANSGNTIYF. The chain couples TRBV7-2 to TRBJ1-3, with a weak D call TRBD1 (6 bases). The V end was cut by 1 base, the J end by 0 bases, with 13 bases between. The CDR3 is 17 amino acids. Germline V lookup: CDR1 SGHTA, CDR2 FQGNSA.

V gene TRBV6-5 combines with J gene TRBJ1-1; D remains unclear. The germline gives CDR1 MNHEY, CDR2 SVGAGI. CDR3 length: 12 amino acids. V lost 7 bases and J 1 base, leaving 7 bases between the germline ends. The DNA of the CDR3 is TGTGCCAGCAAAAGGGCGAACACTGAAGCTTTCTTT. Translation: CASKRANTEAFF.

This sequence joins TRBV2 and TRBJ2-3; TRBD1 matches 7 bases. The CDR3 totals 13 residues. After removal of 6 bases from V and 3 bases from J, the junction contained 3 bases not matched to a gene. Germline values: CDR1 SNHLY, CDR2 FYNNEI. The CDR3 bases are TGTGCCAGCAGGCAGACAGGGACAGATACGCAGTATTTT. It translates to CASRQTGTDTQYF.

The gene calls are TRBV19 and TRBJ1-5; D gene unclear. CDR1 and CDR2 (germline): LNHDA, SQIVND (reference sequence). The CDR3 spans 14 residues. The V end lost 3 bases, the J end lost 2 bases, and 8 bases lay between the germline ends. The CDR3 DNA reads TGTGCCAGTAGTATGGGGTTGGGCAATCAGCCCCAGCATTTT. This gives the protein CASSMGLGNQPQHF.

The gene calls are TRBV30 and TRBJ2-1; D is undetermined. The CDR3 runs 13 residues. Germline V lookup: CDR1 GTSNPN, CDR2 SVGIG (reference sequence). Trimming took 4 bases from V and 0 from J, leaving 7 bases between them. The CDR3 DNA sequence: TGTGCCTGGACGAGAGCCTCCTACAATGAGCAGTTCTTC. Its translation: CAWTRASYNEQFF.

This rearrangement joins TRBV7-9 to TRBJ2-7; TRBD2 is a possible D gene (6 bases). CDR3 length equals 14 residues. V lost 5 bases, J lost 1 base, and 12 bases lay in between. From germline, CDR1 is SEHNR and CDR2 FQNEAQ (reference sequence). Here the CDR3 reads CASSGTRGSYEQYF. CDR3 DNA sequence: TGTGCCAGCAGCGGAACACGGGGGTCCTACGAGCAGTACTTC.

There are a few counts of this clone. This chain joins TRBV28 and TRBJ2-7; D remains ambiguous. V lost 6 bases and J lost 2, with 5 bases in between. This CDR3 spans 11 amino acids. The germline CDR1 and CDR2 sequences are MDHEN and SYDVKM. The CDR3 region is CASSSTYEQYF. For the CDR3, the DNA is TGTGCCAGCAGCTCCACCTACGAGCAGTACTTC.